This TCR beta chain is drawn from a study of cytomegalovirus exposure and HLA in healthy donors. Study-wide points: Another analysis was done later, and it associated around 17,000 TCR beta sequences with HLA alleles at 0.05 false discovery rate.

CDR1 and CDR2 (germline): SGDLS, YYNGEE. Between the trimmed V and J ends, which lost 0 bases and 5 bases, there was a span of 6 bases. The CDR3 contains 12 residues. Notes on this clone: Its antigen is not known.

60 Vbeta and 13 Jbeta primers were used in PCR. Method: immunoSEQ multiplex PCR; TCRdb's copy keeps in-frame clones and lacks some. The top ten hold 3% of the sample, which has 55,000 to 75,000 clones, around 73% seen once. The origin of this receptor is a girl aged 5-17 years in good health and CMV-seropositive. The chain links TRBV9 to TRBJ2-7, with D uncertain. Sequencing input: PBMCs. DNA for the CDR3: TGTGCCAGCAGCGTAGGTTCTCACGAGCAGTACTTC. Residues: CASSVGSHEQYF.